A selection of T cell receptor beta chains follows, all from one sample in a study of cytomegalovirus exposure and HLA in healthy donors. Sequencing was performed with immunoSEQ multiplex PCR; in TCRdb, only in-frame clones are kept and a portion is missing. The data show some 200,000 clones, more than 60% seen once. Sequencing was performed on PBMCs. The origin of the receptors is a female donor in good health and CMV-seronegative. CDR3s include the opening cysteine and the closing phenylalanine or tryptophan. A D gene is named only where the DNA matches it firmly. The listing skips clone size in some rows; elsewhere it reads once, few, many or a size class.

j_call d_call v_call clone_size cdr3_nt cdr3_aa
TRBJ1-6 . TRBV5-6 . TGTGCCAGCAGCTTGGCACAGGGAGTTGGATCACCCCTCCACTTT CASSLAQGVGSPLHF
TRBJ2-1 . TRBV5-4 . TGTGCCAGCAGCCGAGGGTTACTAGTTCAATCGAATGAGCAGTTCTTC CASSRGLLVQSNEQFF
TRBJ1-6 . TRBV28 . TGTGCCAGCAGTTTATCGGGAGGCATATTGGGGCAGGGAAATTATAATTCACCCCTCCACTTT CASSLSGGILGQGNYNSPLHF
TRBJ2-7 TRBD2 TRBV27 . TGTGCCAGCAGTTTGGGACTAGCGGGAGGTTACGAGCAGTACTTC CASSLGLAGGYEQYF
TRBJ2-1 . TRBV6-5 . TGTGCCAGCCGACGAGGGGGCAATGAGCAGTTCTTC CASRRGGNEQFF
TRBJ1-1 . TRBV28 . TGTGCCAGCAGGTCGAACCTGCGAGGGGGAGCTTTCTTT CASRSNLRGGAFF
TRBJ2-2 . TRBV5-1 . TGCGCCAGCAGCTTGGTAACGGGAGCGGGGAACACCGGGGAGCTGTTTTTT CASSLVTGAGNTGELFF
TRBJ2-1 TRBD2 TRBV7-8 . TGTGCCAGCAGCTTAGCGATACGGGAGGGCCGCGAAGAGCAGTTCTTC CASSLAIREGREEQFF
TRBJ1-3 . TRBV5-6 . TGTGCCAGCAACCTTCGCGGCTCTGGAAACACCATATATTTT CASNLRGSGNTIYF
TRBJ1-1 TRBD1 TRBV7-9 . TGTGCCAGCAGCGGACACGGAAGACAGGGGTATACTGAAGCTTTCTTT CASSGHGRQGYTEAFF
TRBJ1-1 TRBD1 TRBV5-4 . TGTGCCAGCAGCTTGGAGACAGGGGGTAACACTGAAGCTTTCTTT CASSLETGGNTEAFF
TRBJ2-7 TRBD2 TRBV7-9 few TGTGCCAGCAGCTTTTACGGGGGGGCCCGGAGCGAGCAGTACTTC CASSFYGGARSEQYF
TRBJ2-1 . TRBV27 . TGTGCCAGCAGTTCAATGCTAGCATCCATTGAGCAGTTCTTC CASSSMLASIEQFF